Listed below are T cell receptor beta chains from one sample, sequenced in a study of T cells in Graves' hyperthyroidism and ophthalmopathy. TCRdb re-called the multiplex PCR reads with MiXCR, one entry per CDR3 protein. The table records about 840,000 distinct CDR3 sequences, approximately 40% of them present only once. The sequenced sample was blood. These receptors were collected from a man between 18 and 35 years old with Graves' hyperthyroidism. The CDR3 runs from the conserved cysteine through the conserved F or W. D genes are given only for firm matches. A clone size is listed for some rows: how often the clone was seen (once, few, many), or a class if it is expanded.

j_gene: TRBJ2-5
d_gene: TRBD2
abundance: many
v_gene: TRBV7-9
CDR3nt: TGTGCCAGCAGCTTACCAGCGGGAGGCCAAGAGACCCAGTACTTC
CDR3aa: CASSLPAGGQETQYF

j_gene: TRBJ2-7
d_gene: .
abundance: .
v_gene: TRBV10-3
CDR3nt: TGTGCCATCAGTGGGCAGACCAGGGAGCAGTACTTC
CDR3aa: CAISGQTREQYF

j_gene: TRBJ1-2
d_gene: .
abundance: .
v_gene: TRBV5-1
CDR3nt: TGCGCCAGCAGCATCCTATCAGGGGATTCTAACTATGGCTACACCTTC
CDR3aa: CASSILSGDSNYGYTF

j_gene: TRBJ2-2
d_gene: TRBD1
abundance: .
v_gene: TRBV5-1
CDR3nt: TGCGCCAGCGACGGGACAGGGGTTGACGGGGAGCTGTTTTTT
CDR3aa: CASDGTGVDGELFF

j_gene: TRBJ1-1
d_gene: .
abundance: many
v_gene: TRBV7-9
CDR3nt: TGTGCCAGCAGTCAGCCTGGCCCTGAAGCTTTCTTT
CDR3aa: CASSQPGPEAFF

j_gene: TRBJ2-5
d_gene: TRBD2
abundance: few
v_gene: TRBV7-9
CDR3nt: TGTGCCAGCAGCTTATCTCAATCTAGCGGGGCCGAAGAGACCCAGTACTTC
CDR3aa: CASSLSQSSGAEETQYF

j_gene: TRBJ2-2
d_gene: .
abundance: .
v_gene: TRBV24-1
CDR3nt: TGTGCCAGCAGTAGGGGGGAGGACACCGGGGAGCTGTTTTTT
CDR3aa: CASSRGEDTGELFF

j_gene: TRBJ2-5
d_gene: TRBD2
abundance: .
v_gene: TRBV9
CDR3nt: TGTGCCAGCAGCGCCAGGGATGCGGGGGTGGAGACCCAGTACTTC
CDR3aa: CASSARDAGVETQYF

j_gene: TRBJ2-7
d_gene: TRBD1
abundance: few
v_gene: TRBV7-9
CDR3nt: TGTGCCAGCAGCCCCTTGGGACAGCCCTACGAGCAGTACTTC
CDR3aa: CASSPLGQPYEQYF

j_gene: TRBJ2-7
d_gene: TRBD1
abundance: few
v_gene: TRBV19
CDR3nt: TGTGCCAGTGCACGGACAGGGGTGGGAGAGCAGTACTTC
CDR3aa: CASARTGVGEQYF

j_gene: TRBJ2-7
d_gene: .
abundance: .
v_gene: TRBV11-2
CDR3nt: TGTGCCAGCAGCGAGGCGTGGACTCCGGTCCCCGAGCAGTACTTC
CDR3aa: CASSEAWTPVPEQYF

j_gene: TRBJ2-7
d_gene: TRBD1
abundance: many
v_gene: TRBV7-9
CDR3nt: TGTGCCAGCAGCTCTACGTCGACAGGGGCCGAGCAGTACTTC
CDR3aa: CASSSTSTGAEQYF

j_gene: TRBJ2-7
d_gene: TRBD2
abundance: many
v_gene: TRBV10-3
CDR3nt: TGTGCCATGGGGACTAGCAGCTACGAGCAGTACTTC
CDR3aa: CAMGTSSYEQYF

j_gene: TRBJ1-3
d_gene: TRBD1
abundance: .
v_gene: TRBV7-2
CDR3nt: TGTGCCAGCAGTAATCAGGGGGGGAATGAAAACACCATATATTTT
CDR3aa: CASSNQGGNENTIYF

j_gene: TRBJ2-5
d_gene: TRBD2
abundance: .
v_gene: TRBV29-1
CDR3nt: TGCAGCGTTGACATCCTAGCGGGAGAAGTAAGAGAGACCCAGTACTTC
CDR3aa: CSVDILAGEVRETQYF

j_gene: TRBJ1-2
d_gene: .
abundance: .
v_gene: TRBV7-9
CDR3nt: TGTGCCAGCAGTCGGGGGGGGGCAACCAACTATGGCTACACCTTC
CDR3aa: CASSRGGATNYGYTF

j_gene: TRBJ2-6
d_gene: TRBD2
abundance: .
v_gene: TRBV9
CDR3nt: TGTGCCAGCAGCCCGGGGACTAGCGCCTCTGGGGCCAACGTCCTGACTTTC
CDR3aa: CASSPGTSASGANVLTF

j_gene: TRBJ1-4
d_gene: .
abundance: .
v_gene: TRBV20-1
CDR3nt: TGCAGTGCTTTTTACTCCACGGGGGAAAAACTGTTTTTT
CDR3aa: CSAFYSTGEKLFF

j_gene: TRBJ1-5
d_gene: .
abundance: few
v_gene: TRBV4-1
CDR3nt: TGCGCCAGCAGCCAAGAGCAAGATCAGCCCCAGCATTTT
CDR3aa: CASSQEQDQPQHF

j_gene: TRBJ1-2
d_gene: .
abundance: few
v_gene: TRBV7-2
CDR3nt: TGTGCCAGCAGCTATCACGGGTATAATAACTATGGCTACACCTTC
CDR3aa: CASSYHGYNNYGYTF

j_gene: TRBJ2-5
d_gene: .
abundance: once
v_gene: TRBV2
CDR3nt: TGTGCCAGCACCCAACAGGGGGGGTACCAAGAGACCCAGTACTTC
CDR3aa: CASTQQGGYQETQYF

j_gene: TRBJ2-7
d_gene: TRBD2
abundance: .
v_gene: TRBV9
CDR3nt: TGTGCCAGCAGCGAAGACCCTAGCGGGACCTACGAGCAGTACTTC
CDR3aa: CASSEDPSGTYEQYF

j_gene: TRBJ2-5
d_gene: TRBD2
abundance: few
v_gene: TRBV4-1
CDR3nt: TGTGCCAGCAGCCTGATAGGGGCGGGAGAGGGAGAGACCCAGTACTTC
CDR3aa: CASSLIGAGEGETQYF

j_gene: TRBJ1-6
d_gene: .
abundance: .
v_gene: TRBV2
CDR3nt: TGTGCCAGCAGCCTGTTCGCGGGGCATGGAAATTCACCCCTCCACTTT
CDR3aa: CASSLFAGHGNSPLHF

j_gene: TRBJ2-7
d_gene: TRBD2
abundance: .
v_gene: TRBV2
CDR3nt: TGTGCCAGCATCCCCCTACTCGGGACTAGCGGGATCTACGAGCAGTACTTC
CDR3aa: CASIPLLGTSGIYEQYF

j_gene: TRBJ1-6
d_gene: TRBD1
abundance: many
v_gene: TRBV12-3/TRBV12-4
CDR3nt: TGTGCCAGCAGTTACAGGGGTAATTCACCCCTCCACTTT
CDR3aa: CASSYRGNSPLHF

j_gene: TRBJ1-1
d_gene: .
abundance: few
v_gene: TRBV7-2
CDR3nt: TGTGCCAGCAGCCCAGCATATGGTGAAGCTTTCTTT
CDR3aa: CASSPAYGEAFF

j_gene: TRBJ2-3
d_gene: TRBD2
abundance: .
v_gene: TRBV29-1
CDR3nt: TGCAGCGTTGTCACGGGAGGCCGGGGGGAGCAGTATTTT
CDR3aa: CSVVTGGRGEQYF

j_gene: TRBJ1-2
d_gene: .
abundance: many
v_gene: TRBV29-1
CDR3nt: TGCAGCGTTGAAGATCAAACAGGAGATGGCTACACCTTC
CDR3aa: CSVEDQTGDGYTF

j_gene: TRBJ1-2
d_gene: TRBD1
abundance: many
v_gene: TRBV19
CDR3nt: TGTGCCAGTAGCCCGACAGGGGTTGGCTACACCTTC
CDR3aa: CASSPTGVGYTF

j_gene: TRBJ2-7
d_gene: TRBD1
abundance: .
v_gene: TRBV4-3
CDR3nt: TGCGCCAGCAGCCAGGGGACAGCAAACTACCCCTACGAGCAGTACTTC
CDR3aa: CASSQGTANYPYEQYF

j_gene: TRBJ2-7
d_gene: .
abundance: .
v_gene: TRBV7-9
CDR3nt: TGTGCCAGCAGCCAAGATTGGTTAGGGTCCTACGAGCAGTACTTC
CDR3aa: CASSQDWLGSYEQYF

j_gene: TRBJ1-2
d_gene: .
abundance: many
v_gene: TRBV7-9
CDR3nt: TGTGCCAGCAGCTTAGAGGGCAAGGAAAATGGCTACACCTTC
CDR3aa: CASSLEGKENGYTF

j_gene: TRBJ1-1
d_gene: .
abundance: .
v_gene: TRBV5-4
CDR3nt: TGTGCCAGCAGCAGGCCATTACAAAACACTGAAGCTTTCTTT
CDR3aa: CASSRPLQNTEAFF

j_gene: TRBJ2-7
d_gene: .
abundance: many
v_gene: TRBV7-6
CDR3nt: TGTGCCAGCAGCTTAGGACAGGCCTTGACCTACGAGCAGTACTTC
CDR3aa: CASSLGQALTYEQYF

j_gene: TRBJ2-2
d_gene: .
abundance: .
v_gene: TRBV25-1
CDR3nt: TGTGCCAGCAGTTACTTTTCGGAGCCCGGGGGGCTTCTCGACACCGGGGAGCTGTTTTTT
CDR3aa: CASSYFSEPGGLLDTGELFF